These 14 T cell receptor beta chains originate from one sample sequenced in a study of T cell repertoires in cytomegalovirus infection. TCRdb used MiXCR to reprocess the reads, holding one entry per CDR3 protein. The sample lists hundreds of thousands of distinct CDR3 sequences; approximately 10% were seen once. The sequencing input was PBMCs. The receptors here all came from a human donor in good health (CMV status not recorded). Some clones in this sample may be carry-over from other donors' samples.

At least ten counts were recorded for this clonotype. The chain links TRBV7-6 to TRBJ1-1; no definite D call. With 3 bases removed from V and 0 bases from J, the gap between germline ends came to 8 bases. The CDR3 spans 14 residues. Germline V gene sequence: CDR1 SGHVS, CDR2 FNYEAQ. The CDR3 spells CASSFDGLNTEAFF. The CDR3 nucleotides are TGTGCCAGCAGCTTTGACGGACTGAACACTGAAGCTTTCTTT.

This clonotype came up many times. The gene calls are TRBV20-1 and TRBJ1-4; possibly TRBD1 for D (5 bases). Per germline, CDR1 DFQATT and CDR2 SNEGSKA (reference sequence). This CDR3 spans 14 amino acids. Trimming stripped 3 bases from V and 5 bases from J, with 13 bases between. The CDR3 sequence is CSARSGTVNEKLFF. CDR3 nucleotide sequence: TGCAGTGCTAGGTCCGGGACGGTGAATGAAAAACTGTTTTTT.

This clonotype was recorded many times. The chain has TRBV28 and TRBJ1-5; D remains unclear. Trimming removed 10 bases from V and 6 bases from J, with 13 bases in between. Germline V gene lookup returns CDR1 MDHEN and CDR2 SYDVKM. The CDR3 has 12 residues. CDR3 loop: CATRTGVQPQHF. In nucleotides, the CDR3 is TGTGCCACCCGGACGGGTGTTCAGCCCCAGCATTTT.

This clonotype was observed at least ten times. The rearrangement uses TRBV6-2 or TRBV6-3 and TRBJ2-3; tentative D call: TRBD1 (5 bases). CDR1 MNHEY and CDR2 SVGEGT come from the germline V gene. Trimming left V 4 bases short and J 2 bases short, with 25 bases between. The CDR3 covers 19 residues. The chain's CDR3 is CASSFLREAHSSHTDTQYF. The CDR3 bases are TGTGCCAGCAGTTTTCTCAGGGAAGCTCACTCGAGTCACACAGATACGCAGTATTTT.

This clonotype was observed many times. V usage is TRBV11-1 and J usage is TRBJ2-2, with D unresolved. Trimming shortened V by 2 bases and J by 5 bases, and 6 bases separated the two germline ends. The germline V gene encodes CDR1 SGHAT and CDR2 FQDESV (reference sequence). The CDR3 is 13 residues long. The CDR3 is CASSLRRTGELFF. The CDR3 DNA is TGTGCCAGCAGCTTACGAAGGACCGGGGAGCTGTTTTTT.

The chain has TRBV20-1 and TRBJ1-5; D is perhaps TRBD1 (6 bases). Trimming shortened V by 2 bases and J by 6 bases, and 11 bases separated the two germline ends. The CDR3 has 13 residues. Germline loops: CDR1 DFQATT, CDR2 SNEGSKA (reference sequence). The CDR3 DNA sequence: TGCAGTGCTAGACAGACAGGTGGTCAGCCCCAGCATTTT. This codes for CSARQTGGQPQHF.

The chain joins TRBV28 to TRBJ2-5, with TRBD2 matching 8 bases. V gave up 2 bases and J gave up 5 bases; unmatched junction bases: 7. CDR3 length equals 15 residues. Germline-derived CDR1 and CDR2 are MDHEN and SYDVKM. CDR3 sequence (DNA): TGTGCCAGCAGTTTACCGACTAGCGCTGGGGAGACCCAGTACTTC. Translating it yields CASSLPTSAGETQYF.

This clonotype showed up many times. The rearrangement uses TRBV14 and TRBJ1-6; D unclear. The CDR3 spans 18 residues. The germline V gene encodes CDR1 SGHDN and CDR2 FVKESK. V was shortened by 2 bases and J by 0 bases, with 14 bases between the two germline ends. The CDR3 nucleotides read TGTGCCAGCAGCCAAAGGACCCCTCATAGCTCCTATAATTCACCCCTCCACTTT. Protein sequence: CASSQRTPHSSYNSPLHF. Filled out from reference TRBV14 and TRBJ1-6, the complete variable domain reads EAGVTQFPSHSVIEKGQTVTLRCDPISGHDNLYWYRRVMGKEIKFLLHFVKESKQDESGMPNNRFLAERTGGTYSTLKVQPAELEDSGVYFCASSQRTPHSSYNSPLHFGNGTRLTVT.

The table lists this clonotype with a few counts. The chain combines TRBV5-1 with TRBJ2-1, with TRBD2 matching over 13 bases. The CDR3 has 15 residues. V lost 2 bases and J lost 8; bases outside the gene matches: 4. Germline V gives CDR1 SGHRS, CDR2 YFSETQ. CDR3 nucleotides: TGCGCCAGCAGCTTACTAGCGGGAGGGAGGGATGAGCAGTTCTTC. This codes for CASSLLAGGRDEQFF.

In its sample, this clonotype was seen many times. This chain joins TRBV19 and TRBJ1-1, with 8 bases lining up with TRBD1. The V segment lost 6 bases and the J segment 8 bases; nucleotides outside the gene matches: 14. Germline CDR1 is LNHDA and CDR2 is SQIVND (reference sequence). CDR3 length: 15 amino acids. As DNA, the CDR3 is TGTGCCAGTAGGATCCCAACAGGGGGGCCGAGGGAAGCTTTCTTT. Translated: CASRIPTGGPREAFF.

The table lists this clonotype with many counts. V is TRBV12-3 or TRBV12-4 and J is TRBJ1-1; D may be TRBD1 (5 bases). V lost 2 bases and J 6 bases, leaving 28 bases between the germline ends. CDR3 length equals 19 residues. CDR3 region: CASSLNGGGDLSLGAEAFF. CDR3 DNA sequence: TGTGCCAGCAGTTTAAACGGGGGGGGGGACCTAAGCCTGGGGGCTGAAGCTTTCTTT.

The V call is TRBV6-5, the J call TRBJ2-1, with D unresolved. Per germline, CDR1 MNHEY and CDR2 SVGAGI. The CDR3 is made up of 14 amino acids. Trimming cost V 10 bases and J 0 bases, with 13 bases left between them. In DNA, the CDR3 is TGTGCCACGCGCCGACCAAACTCCTACAATGAGCAGTTCTTC. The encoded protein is CATRRPNSYNEQFF.

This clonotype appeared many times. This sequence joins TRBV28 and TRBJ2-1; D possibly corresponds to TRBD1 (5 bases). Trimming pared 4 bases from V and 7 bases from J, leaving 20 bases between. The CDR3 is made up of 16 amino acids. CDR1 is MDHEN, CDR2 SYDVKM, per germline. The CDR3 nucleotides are TGTGCCAGCAGTTCTCTTGGGGCGCCCCAGAGGAATGAGCAGTTCTTC. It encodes CASSSLGAPQRNEQFF.

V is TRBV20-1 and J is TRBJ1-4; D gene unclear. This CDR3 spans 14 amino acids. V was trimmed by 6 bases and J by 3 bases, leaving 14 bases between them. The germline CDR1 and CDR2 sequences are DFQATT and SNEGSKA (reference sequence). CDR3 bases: TGCAGTGCCCTGGACCGGCGGGCTAATGAAAAACTGTTTTTT. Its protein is CSALDRRANEKLFF.